Listed here is a single T cell receptor beta chain. The data originate from a study of blood T cell repertoires in COVID-19. Study-wide background: Donors in the United States, Italy and Spain gave samples during acute or convalescent COVID-19. PBMCs, B-cell-depleted T cells, or T cells were the source of the cDNA or gDNA that made up the material.

The CDR3 loop spans 16 amino acids. Using immunoSEQ multiplex PCR, the repertoire was profiled, and TCRdb retains in-frame clones only, with some absent. The table records 200,000 to 250,000 clones, approximately 85% of them present only once. The chain carries TRBV21-1 and TRBJ1-4; TRBD1, the table's D call, lacks a check against the DNA. TRBV21-1 is annotated as a pseudogene. The material sequenced was peripheral blood. This clonotype was sampled from a man between 45 and 60 years old who had recovered from COVID-19. The CDR3 loop reads CASSQRGILTNEKLFF. CDR3 sequence (DNA): TGTGCCAGCAGCCAAAGGGGGATTCTCACTAATGAAAAACTGTTTTTT.